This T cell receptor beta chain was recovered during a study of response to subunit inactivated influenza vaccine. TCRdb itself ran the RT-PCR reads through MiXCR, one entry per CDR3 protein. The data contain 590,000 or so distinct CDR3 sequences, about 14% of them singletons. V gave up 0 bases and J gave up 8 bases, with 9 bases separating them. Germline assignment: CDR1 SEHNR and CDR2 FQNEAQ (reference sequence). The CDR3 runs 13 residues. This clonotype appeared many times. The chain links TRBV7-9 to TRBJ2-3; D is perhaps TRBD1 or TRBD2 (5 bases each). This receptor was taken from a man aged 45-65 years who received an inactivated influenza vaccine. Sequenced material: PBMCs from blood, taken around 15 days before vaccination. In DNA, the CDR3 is TGTGCCAGCAGCTTAGCGGGGACGGGTACGCAGTATTTT. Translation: CASSLAGTGTQYF.